The 9 T cell receptor beta chains below come from one sample, sequenced in a study of beta chain features in type 1 diabetes. The authors reverse transcribed all of the isolated RNA, so sequencing captured expressed TCRB transcripts. Clones were sequenced by immunoSEQ multiplex PCR, and TCRdb holds only the in-frame ones, with some missing. The sample comprises 150,000 to 180,000 clones, over 8.5% of which are singletons, and about 1.9% rests with the top ten. The specimen sequenced was central memory CD4+ T cells from blood. These TCRs come from a man aged 18 to 29 in good health.

This clone was detected once. The chain combines TRBV7-2 with TRBJ2-3; D tentatively reads TRBD1 or TRBD2 (5 bases each). The length of the CDR3 is 15 residues. V was trimmed by 2 bases and J by 2 bases, leaving 11 bases between them. Germline values: CDR1 SGHTA, CDR2 FQGNSA. The CDR3 DNA is TGTGCCAGCAGCTTATTTGGGGGAACCACAGATACGCAGTATTTT. It yields the protein CASSLFGGTTDTQYF.

The V call is TRBV7-2, the J call TRBJ2-6; D remains ambiguous. This CDR3 contains 14 residues. Deletions cut 6 bases from V and 0 bases from J, with 6 bases between. Germline CDR1 SGHTA, CDR2 FQGNSA. CDR3 protein: CASRRVSGANVLTF. The CDR3 bases are TGTGCCAGCAGGAGAGTCTCTGGGGCCAACGTCCTGACTTTC.

V gene TRBV2 combines with J gene TRBJ2-3; maybe TRBD2 (6 bases). CDR1 is SNHLY, CDR2 FYNNEI, per germline. The CDR3 is 14 amino acids. Trimming left V 5 bases short and J 4 bases short, with 13 bases between. The CDR3: CASSPQTSSDTQYF. CDR3 DNA: TGTGCCAGCAGTCCTCAGACTAGTTCAGATACGCAGTATTTT. The entire variable domain, with the rest obtained from reference TRBV2 and TRBJ2-3, is as follows: EPEVTQTPSHQVTQMGQEVILRCVPISNHLYFYWYRQILGQKVEFLVSFYNNEISEKSEIFDDQFSVERPDGSNFTLKIRSTKLEDSAMYFCASSPQTSSDTQYFGPGTRLTVL.

This clone was recorded a few times. This chain joins TRBV7-9 and TRBJ2-3, with 7 bases aligning to TRBD2. The germline gives CDR1 SEHNR, CDR2 FQNEAQ (reference sequence). With 4 bases clipped from V and 4 bases from J, the junction kept 8 bases outside the gene matches. There are 15 residues in the CDR3. In nucleotides, the CDR3 is TGTGCCAGCAGCTCCAGAGCGGGAATTGCAGATACGCAGTATTTT. It translates to CASSSRAGIADTQYF. Complete variable domain (other parts from reference TRBV7-9 and TRBJ2-3): DTGVSQNPRHKITKRGQNVTFRCDPISEHNRLYWYRQTLGQGPEFLTYFQNEAQLEKSRLLSDRFSAERPKGSFSTLEIQRTEQGDSAMYLCASSSRAGIADTQYFGPGTRLTVL.

The CDR3 protein is CASSRGKGDSPLHF. The DNA of the CDR3 is TGTGCCAGCTCACGAGGAAAGGGAGATTCACCCCTCCACTTT. The chain combines TRBV18 with TRBJ1-6, with D unclear. CDR3 size: 14 residues. Germline V lookup: CDR1 KGHSH, CDR2 LQKENI. V lost 4 bases to trimming and J lost 8 bases, with 12 bases between them. The entire variable domain, with the rest obtained from reference TRBV18 and TRBJ1-6, is as follows: NAGVMQNPRHLVRRRGQEARLRCSPMKGHSHVYWYRQLPEEGLKFMVYLQKENIIDESGMPKERFSAEFPKEGPSILRIQQVVRGDSAAYFCASSRGKGDSPLHFGNGTRLTVT.

This clone was observed a handful of times. The chain uses TRBV9 and TRBJ2-3, with TRBD2 matching over 7 bases. The CDR3 covers 16 residues. Germline V gives CDR1 SGDLS, CDR2 YYNGEE. The V and J ends lost 2 bases and 5 bases, in that order; junction bases with no gene match: 11. The CDR3: CASSVQGAGEEDTQYF. The CDR3 DNA sequence: TGTGCCAGCAGCGTCCAAGGCGCGGGAGAAGAAGATACGCAGTATTTT.

This clone was recorded many times. V gene TRBV19 combines with J gene TRBJ2-7; 9 nucleotides agree with TRBD1. Germline values: CDR1 LNHDA, CDR2 SQIVND (reference sequence). Unmatched junction bases numbered 13, after V lost 7 bases and J lost 3 bases. The CDR3 runs to 16 residues. The CDR3 loop is CASMPSSGTGNYEQYF. CDR3 coding DNA: TGTGCCAGTATGCCAAGTTCGGGGACAGGGAACTACGAGCAGTACTTC. The full variable domain, with the rest looked up from reference TRBV19 and TRBJ2-7, is DGGITQSPKYLFRKEGQNVTLSCEQNLNHDAMYWYRQDPGQGLRLIYYSQIVNDFQKGDIAEGYSVSREKKESFPLTVTSAQKNPTAFYLCASMPSSGTGNYEQYFGPGTRLTVT.

This clone was counted only a few times. The V gene is TRBV28, the J gene TRBJ2-6; the match to TRBD1 covers 7 bases. Germline V gene data show CDR1 as MDHEN and CDR2 as SYDVKM. The CDR3 has 18 amino acids. The ends lost 6 bases at V and 0 bases at J; junction bases unmatched: 11. The CDR3 nucleotides are TGTGCCAGCAGATACGAAAGGACAGGTCGCTCTGGGGCCAACGTCCTGACTTTC. Its translation: CASRYERTGRSGANVLTF.

This clone came up a few times. CDR3 loop: CASSHSSRGAEQFF. The CDR3 nucleotides read TGTGCCAGCTCGCATAGTAGTCGTGGGGCTGAGCAGTTCTTC. The chain employs TRBV18 and TRBJ2-1, with D possibly TRBD1 on 5 matching bases. V gave up 6 bases and J gave up 9 bases, with 18 bases separating them. This CDR3 has 14 amino acids. CDR1 and CDR2 from the germline V gene are KGHSH and LQKENI.